Following are 30 T cell receptor beta chains from one sample sequenced in a study of glioma-infiltrating T cells after dendritic cell vaccination (dated by TCRdb to about 2016). Library construction relied on the immunoSEQ multiplex PCR assay. Entries here come from immuneACCESS through TCRdb and include only in-frame sequences with V and J called. Some clones fail to appear in such tables; in the studies checked, an unresolved V gene covers under half of the shortfall, and the cause of the remainder is unknown. Counted in this sample were tens of thousands of clones; more than 75% of them appeared once. Roughly 2.9% of the sample belongs to the ten largest clones. The sample in question was blood, obtained before dendritic cell vaccination. The receptors here all came from a human donor with glioblastoma.

This sequence joins TRBV6-6 and TRBJ1-5; maybe TRBD1 (6 bases). The V gene lost 10 bases and the J gene lost 1 base, with 14 bases spanning the gap. The CDR3 covers 14 residues. The germline V gene encodes CDR1 MNHNY and CDR2 SVGAGI (reference sequence). The CDR3 DNA reads TGTGCCACCAACAGGGAAGTCAGCAATCAGCCCCAGCATTTT. Amino acid sequence: CATNREVSNQPQHF.

The gene calls are TRBV7-2 and TRBJ2-7, with a tentative D call TRBD2 (5 bases). The CDR3 sequence is 16 residues long. With 5 bases removed from V and 3 bases from J, the gap between germline ends came to 20 bases. Germline V gene lookup returns CDR1 SGHTA and CDR2 FQGNSA. The CDR3 loop reads CASSLLDFWENYEQYF. CDR3 DNA: TGTGCCAGCAGCCTTTTAGACTTTTGGGAGAACTACGAGCAGTACTTC.

V usage is TRBV9 and J usage is TRBJ1-2; D is uncertain. The germline V gene has CDR1 SGDLS and CDR2 YYNGEE. V dropped 3 bases and J dropped 4 bases, with 7 bases sitting between them. The CDR3 extends over 12 amino acids. CDR3: CASSAPGYGYTF. CDR3 bases: TGTGCCAGCAGCGCCCCAGGCTATGGCTACACCTTC.

The chain combines TRBV30 with TRBJ1-2; the match to TRBD1 covers 11 bases. The germline V gene has CDR1 GTSNPN and CDR2 SVGIG (reference sequence). The trim removed 2 bases at V and 8 bases at J, leaving 10 bases unmatched. The CDR3 runs 15 residues. CDR3 residues: CAWSLGQGAWHGYTF. CDR3 DNA sequence: TGTGCCTGGAGTCTCGGACAGGGGGCCTGGCACGGCTACACCTTC. Using reference TRBV30 and TRBJ1-2 for the parts outside the CDR3, the full variable domain is SQTIHQWPATLVQPVGSPLSLECTVEGTSNPNLYWYRQAAGRGLQLLFYSVGIGQISSEVPQNLSASRPQDRQFILSSKKLLLSDSGFYLCAWSLGQGAWHGYTFGSGTRLTVV.

This rearrangement joins TRBV6-1 to TRBJ2-7; TRBD2 agrees at 7 bases. Germline V gene lookup returns CDR1 MNHNS and CDR2 SASEGT. The CDR3 has 15 residues. The ends lost 1 base at V and 2 bases at J; junction bases unmatched: 5. The CDR3 DNA reads TGTGCCAGCAGTGAAGGGACTAGAAGCGCCTACGAGCAGTACTTC. This encodes CASSEGTRSAYEQYF.

V gene TRBV20-1 combines with J gene TRBJ1-1; no reliable D call. Trimming stripped 2 bases from V and 7 bases from J, with 8 bases between. Germline V lookup: CDR1 DFQATT, CDR2 SNEGSKA (reference sequence). The CDR3 loop spans 11 amino acids. The CDR3 DNA reads as TGCAGTGCTAGACAGCGGGGTGAAGCTTTCTTT. It yields the protein CSARQRGEAFF.

The chain employs TRBV5-1 and TRBJ1-1, with 7 bases aligning to TRBD1. Germline CDR1 SGHRS, CDR2 YFSETQ. V dropped 3 bases and J dropped 3; count of bases not matched to a gene: 8. CDR3 length equals 15 residues. CDR3 sequence: CASSSDTGVYTEAFF. Here the CDR3 DNA reads TGCGCCAGCAGCTCTGATACAGGGGTTTACACTGAAGCTTTCTTT.

The chain has TRBV29-1 and TRBJ2-2, with D perhaps matching TRBD2 (5 bases). Germline lookup yields CDR1 SQVTM and CDR2 ANQGSEA. The germline V and J ends were trimmed by 3 bases and 1 base, with 6 bases remaining between them. The CDR3 runs to 13 residues. The CDR3 sequence is CSVDAGNTGELFF. The CDR3 coding sequence is TGCAGCGTTGATGCGGGGAACACCGGGGAGCTGTTTTTT.

V gene TRBV2 combines with J gene TRBJ2-5; possibly TRBD2 for D (5 bases). Trimming cost V 8 bases and J 3 bases, with 25 bases left between them. The CDR3 totals 17 residues. Germline V gene lookup returns CDR1 SNHLY and CDR2 FYNNEI. The DNA of the CDR3 is TGTGCCAGCGAGGGAAGAGATGGCAGGACTGACAAAGAGACCCAGTACTTC. It is translated as CASEGRDGRTDKETQYF.

The chain joins TRBV10-3 to TRBJ2-1; 13 nucleotides align to TRBD2. CDR1 is ENHRY, CDR2 SYGVKD, per germline. Trimming removed 2 bases from V and 8 bases from J; junction bases left unmatched: 6. The CDR3 loop spans 16 amino acids. CDR3 amino acids: CAISEGRTSGSDEQFF. CDR3 in DNA: TGTGCCATCAGTGAGGGCCGGACTAGCGGGAGTGATGAGCAGTTCTTC.

The V call is TRBV19, the J call TRBJ1-3; D is ambiguous. From germline, CDR1 is LNHDA and CDR2 SQIVND (reference sequence). V lost 9 bases, J lost 2 bases, and 23 bases lay in between. The CDR3 is 17 amino acids. CDR3 sequence: CASSGNDRSPTGNTIYF. CDR3 coding DNA: TGTGCCAGCTCGGGGAACGACCGTTCCCCAACTGGAAACACCATATATTTT.

Here the CDR3 reads CASSSPPERGTPGGELFF. In DNA, the CDR3 is TGCGCCAGCAGCTCCCCCCCGGAGCGGGGGACCCCCGGCGGGGAGCTGTTTTTT. J is TRBJ2-2 and V is TRBV5-1; TRBD2 matches at 8 bases. J gave up 7 bases and V 3 bases, and 17 bases lay outside the gene matches. CDR1 is SGHRS, CDR2 YFSETQ, per germline. The CDR3 is made up of 18 amino acids.

The chain is built from TRBV30 and TRBJ1-2; D is uncertain. This CDR3 contains 10 residues. CDR1 is GTSNPN, CDR2 SVGIG, per germline (reference sequence). Trimming removed 5 bases at V and 3 bases at J, with 4 bases between. The CDR3, as DNA: TGTGCCTGGGCGGACTATGGCTACACCTTC. It specifies CAWADYGYTF.

The J gene is TRBJ1-2, the V gene TRBV10-1; D is unclear. This CDR3 has 12 residues. Trimming shortened V by 2 bases and J by 8 bases, and 9 bases separated the two germline ends. The V gene's germline CDR1 is WNHNN and CDR2 SYGVQD (reference sequence). CDR3 loop: CASSELRRGYTF. DNA for the CDR3: TGCGCCAGCAGTGAGCTTCGGAGGGGCTACACCTTC.

The rearrangement joins TRBV6-1 to TRBJ2-3; 7 bases line up with TRBD2. The germline V gene encodes CDR1 MNHNS and CDR2 SASEGT. After removal of 11 bases from V and 2 bases from J, the junction contained 4 bases not matched to a gene. This CDR3 spans 12 amino acids. CDR3 in DNA: TGTGCCGGGGAGGGCAACACAGATACGCAGTATTTT. This translates into CAGEGNTDTQYF.

This clone occurred once. The rearrangement uses TRBV18 and TRBJ1-3; D is unclear. The CDR3 is made up of 15 amino acids. Germline V lookup: CDR1 KGHSH, CDR2 LQKENI. Trimming took off 0 bases at V and 0 bases at J, with 6 bases between the two ends. The CDR3 is CASSPPGLSGNTIYF. The DNA for the CDR3 is TGTGCCAGCTCACCACCAGGACTCTCTGGAAACACCATATATTTT.

This clone has just one count. The chain joins TRBV5-1 to TRBJ1-5; TRBD1 matches 7 bases. V gave up 0 bases and J gave up 4 bases; unmatched junction bases: 1. Germline CDR1 is SGHRS and CDR2 is YFSETQ. The CDR3 has 14 amino acids. The CDR3 is CASSLEQGNQPQHF. The CDR3 DNA is TGCGCCAGCAGCTTGGAACAGGGGAATCAGCCCCAGCATTTT.

This clone was seen a handful of times. V gene TRBV6-1 combines with J gene TRBJ2-5, with 7 bases that match TRBD1. Germline loops: CDR1 MNHNS, CDR2 SASEGT. This CDR3 has 15 amino acids. Germline trimming cut 2 bases from V and 2 bases from J; bases unmatched to any gene: 5. The CDR3 is CASSELRTGQETQYF. CDR3 coding DNA: TGTGCCAGCAGTGAACTAAGGACAGGACAAGAGACCCAGTACTTC.

CDR3 residues: CASSLDSLAGTDTQYF. As DNA, the CDR3 is TGTGCCAGCAGCTTAGATTCACTAGCGGGGACAGATACGCAGTATTTT. This chain links TRBV11-3 with TRBJ2-3; TRBD2 matches at 10 bases. CDR1 and CDR2 (germline): SGHNT, YENEEA. The CDR3 length is 16 residues. The junction had 3 bases not matched to a gene; V was cut back by 0 bases and J by 3 bases.

The chain recombines TRBV7-3 with TRBJ2-3; the match to TRBD2 covers 7 bases. The CDR3 sequence is 15 residues long. Germline CDR1 is SGHTA and CDR2 is FQGTGA. Unmatched junction bases numbered 3, after V lost 2 bases and J lost 1 base. CDR3 sequence: CASSLRLAGTDTQYF. CDR3 DNA: TGTGCCAGCAGCTTACGACTAGCCGGCACAGATACGCAGTATTTT.

This clone appeared once. The chain employs TRBV7-2 and TRBJ2-7, with 13 bases identical to TRBD2. Germline V gene sequence: CDR1 SGHTA, CDR2 FQGNSA. The J segment lost 2 bases and the V segment lost 6 bases, leaving 1 base of the junction unmatched. This CDR3 has 14 residues. The CDR3 here is CASRTSGGAYEQYF. The DNA for the CDR3 is TGTGCCAGCAGAACTAGCGGGGGGGCCTACGAGCAGTACTTC. Filled out from reference TRBV7-2 and TRBJ2-7, the complete variable domain reads GAGVSQSPSNKVTEKGKDVELRCDPISGHTALYWYRQSLGQGLEFLIYFQGNSAPDKSGLPSDRFSAERTGGSVSTLTIQRTQQEDSAVYLCASRTSGGAYEQYFGPGTRLTVT.

The chain uses TRBV4-1 and TRBJ2-7; 9 bases align to TRBD2. The V gene's germline CDR1 is MGHRA and CDR2 YSYEKL. The CDR3 sequence is 17 residues long. Trimming cost V 0 bases and J 1 base; bases outside gene matches: 7. The CDR3 is CASSQEGGLARSYEQYF. The CDR3 DNA reads TGCGCCAGCAGCCAAGAAGGAGGACTAGCGCGGTCCTACGAGCAGTACTTC.

This clone was counted once. The chain combines TRBV27 with TRBJ2-7, with TRBD1 as a possible D gene (5 bases). Germline loops: CDR1 MNHEY, CDR2 SMNVEV (reference sequence). The CDR3 is 16 amino acids. Trimming stripped 4 bases from V and 5 bases from J, with 21 bases between. The CDR3 reads CASSSRPRAQGNEQYF. As DNA, the CDR3 is TGTGCCAGCAGTTCCCGCCCCAGGGCCCAGGGCAACGAGCAGTACTTC.

The gene calls are TRBV7-2 and TRBJ1-2; D is perhaps TRBD1 (6 bases). The germline V and J ends were trimmed by 1 base and 6 bases, with 15 bases remaining between them. The CDR3 has 15 residues. Germline CDR1 is SGHTA and CDR2 is FQGNSA. DNA for the CDR3: TGTGCCAGCAGCTTAGAAAAGGGCAGGGGACATGGCTACACCTTC. Residues: CASSLEKGRGHGYTF.

V gene TRBV6-5 combines with J gene TRBJ2-5, with TRBD2 identical over 7 bases. V lost 6 bases, J lost 4 bases, and 8 bases stayed unmatched. Germline V gene data show CDR1 as MNHEY and CDR2 as SVGAGI. The CDR3 sequence is 14 residues long. In DNA form, the CDR3 reads TGTGCCAGCAGGCCACCGGGGGGAAGAGAGACCCAGTACTTC. It is translated as CASRPPGGRETQYF.

The chain is built from TRBV9 and TRBJ1-1; a possible D gene is TRBD1 (6 bases). CDR3 length equals 13 residues. Germline CDR1 SGDLS, CDR2 YYNGEE. Trimming removed 4 bases from V and 2 bases from J, with 9 bases in between. CDR3 sequence: CASSSRGNTEAFF. For the CDR3, the DNA is TGTGCCAGCAGCTCCAGGGGTAACACTGAAGCTTTCTTT.

This clone has a single count. Written as DNA, the CDR3 is TGTGCCAGCAGCGTCCGGACTAGCGGGAGGGACGAGCAGTACTTC. The encoded protein is CASSVRTSGRDEQYF. V and J are TRBV9 and TRBJ2-7; 15 nucleotides align to TRBD2. The CDR3 totals 15 residues. Trimming took 2 bases from V and 5 from J; bases not matched to a gene: 2. Germline CDR1 SGDLS, CDR2 YYNGEE.

The chain is built from TRBV6-1 and TRBJ2-1, with D possibly matching TRBD1 (6 bases). Germline lookup yields CDR1 MNHNS and CDR2 SASEGT. This CDR3 region has 11 residues. V lost 9 bases and J 8 bases, leaving 11 bases between the germline ends. The CDR3 spells CARGAWDEQFF. The CDR3 DNA reads as TGTGCCAGGGGGGCTTGGGATGAGCAGTTCTTC.

This chain uses TRBV5-1 with TRBJ2-5; 7 bases fit TRBD1. This CDR3 contains 14 residues. With V trimmed by 4 bases and J by 2 bases, 5 bases remained unmatched. Per the germline V gene, CDR1 is SGHRS and CDR2 is YFSETQ. The CDR3 protein is CASSLRQGQETQYF. CDR3 DNA sequence: TGCGCCAGCAGCCTACGACAGGGTCAAGAGACCCAGTACTTC.

The chain carries TRBV29-1 and TRBJ1-1; perhaps TRBD1 as D (6 bases). V was trimmed by 7 bases and J by 1 base, leaving 10 bases between them. This CDR3 region has 12 residues. CDR1 SQVTM and CDR2 ANQGSEA come from the germline V gene. The CDR3 DNA sequence: TGCAGCGGTGGCAGGGGGAACACTGAAGCTTTCTTT. Translation gives CSGGRGNTEAFF. The complete variable domain, with remaining parts taken from reference TRBV29-1 and TRBJ1-1, reads SAVISQKPSRDICQRGTSLTIQCQVDSQVTMMFWYRQQPGQSLTLIATANQGSEATYESGFVIDKFPISRPNLTFSTLTVSNMSPEDSSIYLCSGGRGNTEAFFGQGTRLTVV.